The 10 T cell receptor beta chains listed next were all sequenced from one sample in a study of cytomegalovirus exposure and HLA in healthy donors. The PCR contained 60 Vbeta and 13 Jbeta primers. Generated by immunoSEQ multiplex PCR, the TCRdb table keeps only in-frame clones and is missing some. Of about 100,000 clones in the sample, about 80% were seen once. The material sequenced was PBMCs. The receptors originated from a female donor in good health and CMV-seropositive.

The chain combines TRBV5-1 with TRBJ2-3; the match to TRBD1 covers 7 bases. In germline, CDR1 is SGHRS, CDR2 YFSETQ. The CDR3 length is 14 residues. With V trimmed by 7 bases and J by 0 bases, 5 bases remained unmatched. The CDR3 DNA is TGCGCCAGCCGGGGACAGACTAGCACAGATACGCAGTATTTT. Amino acids: CASRGQTSTDTQYF.

The chain employs TRBV9 and TRBJ2-3, with a tentative D call TRBD2 (7 bases). The CDR3 length is 15 residues. Germline assignment: CDR1 SGDLS and CDR2 YYNGEE. Between the trimmed V and J ends, which lost 3 bases and 3 bases, there was a span of 14 bases. CDR3 nucleotide sequence: TGTGCCAGCAGCGAACGGGGGGCCAGGACAGATACGCAGTATTTT. This gives the protein CASSERGARTDTQYF.

CDR3 coding DNA: TGTGCCAGCAGCCCCCGGGACTTAAACAATGAGCAGTTCTTC. Translating gives CASSPRDLNNEQFF. The chain combines TRBV7-3 with TRBJ2-1; perhaps TRBD2 as D (6 bases). V was cut by 5 bases and J by 5 bases, with 13 bases left in between. There are 14 residues in the CDR3. The germline V gene encodes CDR1 SGHTA and CDR2 FQGTGA.

The rearrangement joins TRBV7-9 to TRBJ2-2, with a tentative D call TRBD1 (6 bases). Germline V CDR1 and CDR2: SEHNR, FQNEAQ (reference sequence). The CDR3 spans 15 residues. V lost 0 bases and J lost 3, with 8 bases in between. This chain's CDR3 is CASSLAGGDTGELFF. In DNA form, the CDR3 reads TGTGCCAGCAGCTTAGCAGGGGGAGACACCGGGGAGCTGTTTTTT.

The table lists this clone with a few counts. The chain combines TRBV7-2 with TRBJ1-5; D is undetermined. V was cut by 5 bases and J by 5 bases, with 10 bases left in between. Per germline, CDR1 SGHTA and CDR2 FQGNSA. The CDR3 extends over 13 amino acids. The CDR3 reads CASSQTAYQPQHF. The CDR3 bases are TGTGCCAGCAGCCAAACAGCTTATCAGCCCCAGCATTTT.

About this clone: Additional DNA sequences in this sample encode the identical CDR3. The chain links TRBV5-6 to TRBJ1-1; a weak D match, TRBD1 (6 bases). CDR1 and CDR2 (germline): SGHDT, YYEEEE. Trimming pared 2 bases from V and 6 bases from J, leaving 8 bases between. The CDR3 has 12 amino acids. CDR3 in amino acids: CASSLQGPEAFF. The CDR3 nucleotides are TGTGCCAGCAGCTTACAGGGCCCTGAAGCTTTCTTT.

V usage is TRBV19 and J usage is TRBJ1-4; no definite D call. CDR3 size: 15 residues. Germline V gene sequence: CDR1 LNHDA, CDR2 SQIVND (reference sequence). V was pared by 0 bases and J by 8 bases, with 13 bases between. The CDR3 DNA is TGTGCCAGTAGTATAGATCTGCAGGTCATCGAAAAACTGTTTTTT. This codes for CASSIDLQVIEKLFF.

The gene calls are TRBV5-6 and TRBJ2-7; D remains unclear. The CDR3 is made up of 11 amino acids. CDR1 and CDR2 from the germline V gene are SGHDT and YYEEEE. V was cut by 2 bases and J by 6 bases, with 6 bases left in between. CDR3 nucleotides: TGTGCCAGCAGCTTCGCGCGCGAGCAGTACTTC. Amino acid sequence: CASSFAREQYF.

The genes are TRBV7-6 and TRBJ2-1; possibly TRBD2 for D (5 bases). The V and J ends lost 5 bases and 0 bases respectively, with 20 bases between them. This CDR3 contains 18 residues. Germline V lookup: CDR1 SGHVS, CDR2 FNYEAQ. In DNA form, the CDR3 reads TGTGCCAGCAGCCCCCGCCCGGGAAGTGTCAGCTCCTACAATGAGCAGTTCTTC. Encoded protein: CASSPRPGSVSSYNEQFF.

This clone showed up just once. The chain carries TRBV4-2 and TRBJ1-3, with D possibly being TRBD1 (5 bases). The CDR3 is 16 amino acids. Germline CDR1 is LGHNA and CDR2 is YNFKEQ. The germline V and J ends were trimmed by 0 bases and 2 bases, with 11 bases remaining between them. In nucleotides, the CDR3 is TGTGCCAGCAGCCAAGATTCGTCCAGGGCTGGAAACACCATATATTTT. Residues: CASSQDSSRAGNTIYF.